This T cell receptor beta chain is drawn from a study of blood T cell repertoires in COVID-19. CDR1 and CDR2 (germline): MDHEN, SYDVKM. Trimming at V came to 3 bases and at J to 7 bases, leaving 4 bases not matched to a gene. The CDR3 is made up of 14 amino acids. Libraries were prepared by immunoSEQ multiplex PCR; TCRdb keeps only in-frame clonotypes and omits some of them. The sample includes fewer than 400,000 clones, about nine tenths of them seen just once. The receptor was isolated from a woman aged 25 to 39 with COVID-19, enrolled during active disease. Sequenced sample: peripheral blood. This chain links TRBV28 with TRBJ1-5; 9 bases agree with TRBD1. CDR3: CASSFQTGGQPQHF. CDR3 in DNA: TGTGCCAGCAGTTTCCAGACAGGGGGGCAGCCCCAGCATTTT.